Below, 2 T cell receptor beta chains from the same sample are listed, as sequenced in a study of cytomegalovirus exposure and HLA in healthy donors (dated by TCRdb to 2016 to 2017). The library was generated by the immunoSEQ multiplex PCR assay. A mixture of 60 forward primers for TCR Vbeta segments and 13 reverse primers for TCR Jbeta segments was used in the multiplex PCR. TCRdb retrieved this table from immuneACCESS and kept in-frame rearrangements only. Not all clones are present; in checked studies, unresolved V genes account for under half, and no reason is known for the remainder. Here the sample has around 150,000 clones; approximately 70% occur a single time. The ten largest clones take up approximately 7.1% of the sample. Sequenced input: PBMCs. The origin of the receptors is a man between 35 and 55 years old in good health and CMV-seropositive.

The V call is TRBV29-1, the J call TRBJ2-7; possible D gene TRBD1, 5 bases. The V gene's germline CDR1 is SQVTM and CDR2 ANQGSEA. This CDR3 is built from 15 residues. Trimming stripped 6 bases from V and 5 bases from J, with 23 bases between. The CDR3 reads CSVSSKDKPWNEQYF. Here the CDR3 DNA reads TGCAGCGTGAGCTCAAAGGACAAACCGTGGAACGAGCAGTACTTC.

This clone came up once. The chain is built from TRBV7-2 and TRBJ2-7, with 14 positions matching TRBD2. V was clipped by 6 bases and J by 6 bases; unmatched bases: 16. Germline CDR1 reads SGHTA; CDR2 reads FQGNSA. This CDR3 has 18 amino acids. The CDR3 region is CASRRPGTSGGPRSEQYF. The CDR3 DNA sequence: TGTGCCAGCAGGCGTCCCGGGACTAGCGGGGGCCCAAGATCCGAGCAGTACTTC.